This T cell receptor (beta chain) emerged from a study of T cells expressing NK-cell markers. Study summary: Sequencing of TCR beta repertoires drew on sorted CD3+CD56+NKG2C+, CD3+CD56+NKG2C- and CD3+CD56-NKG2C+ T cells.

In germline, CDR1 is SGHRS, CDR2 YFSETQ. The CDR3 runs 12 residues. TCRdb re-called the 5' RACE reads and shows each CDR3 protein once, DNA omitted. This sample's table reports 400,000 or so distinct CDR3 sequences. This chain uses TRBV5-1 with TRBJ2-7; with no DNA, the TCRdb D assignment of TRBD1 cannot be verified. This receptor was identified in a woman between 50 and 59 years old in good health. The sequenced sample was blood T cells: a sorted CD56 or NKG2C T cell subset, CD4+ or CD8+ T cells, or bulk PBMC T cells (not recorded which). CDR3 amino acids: CASSSPGYEQYF.